These 14 T cell receptor beta chains originate from one sample sequenced in a study of vaccination and CD4 T cells after COVID-19 (dated by TCRdb to 2021 to 2024). Library preparation was by PCR. TCRdb shows the sequencer as Illumina iSeq 100. DNA from cultured CD4+ T cells was subjected to TCR sequencing with the Oncomine TCR Beta short-read assay at the Johns Hopkins FTIC core. The public reads were quality trimmed at Q25 with fastp and then assembled into clones with MiXCR by TCRdb, keeping productive beta chains. One record per CDR3 amino acid sequence lists the most common genes and DNA. The sample data list 22,000 or so distinct CDR3 sequences, and about two fifths of these were observed just once. The top ten constitute about an eighth of the sample. No antigen has been identified for these receptors. The treatment or condition label for this specimen denotes: roughly nine-day PBMC culture with coronavirus spike peptide pools or control peptides (ViraFEST assay).

Sequencing was done on a sample of CD4+ T cells from blood, cultured in vitro. The receptors shown here come from a human donor who had recovered from COVID-19.

V usage is TRBV6-1 and J usage is TRBJ1-1, with 10 bases matching TRBD1. Germline CDR1 MNHNS, CDR2 SASEGT. Trimming at V came to 7 bases and at J to 4 bases, leaving 9 bases not matched to a gene. CDR3 length: 15 amino acids. CDR3 bases: TGTGCCAGCATAAGACAGGGGGCGAGGGGCACTGAAGCTTTCTTT. The encoded protein is CASIRQGARGTEAFF.

The chain carries TRBV20-1 and TRBJ2-5; 12 bases agree with TRBD2. The J segment lost 1 base and the V segment lost 6 bases, leaving 6 bases of the junction unmatched. The CDR3 is 15 residues long. Germline V gene sequence: CDR1 DFQATT, CDR2 SNEGSKA (reference sequence). The CDR3: CSAGGLAGVQETQYF. The DNA of the CDR3 is TGCAGTGCGGGGGGACTAGCGGGCGTCCAAGAGACCCAGTACTTC.

This rearrangement joins TRBV18 to TRBJ2-5; the D gene is possibly TRBD1 (6 bases). V dropped 2 bases and J dropped 4 bases, with 14 bases sitting between them. Looked up from germline, CDR1 is KGHSH and CDR2 is LQKENI. The CDR3 contains 15 residues. CDR3 nucleotide sequence: TGTGCCAGCTCACCAGCCCGGGTCAGGGGAGAGACCCAGTACTTC. Translated, it gives CASSPARVRGETQYF.

The chain carries TRBV11-2 and TRBJ1-2, with D hard to call. The CDR3 is 13 residues long. The V gene lost 3 bases and the J gene lost 6 bases, with 11 bases spanning the gap. Per germline, CDR1 SGHAT and CDR2 FQNNGV. The CDR3 sequence: CASSFIGSNGYTF. In DNA, the CDR3 is TGTGCCAGCAGCTTTATCGGCAGTAATGGCTACACCTTC.

V gene TRBV6-1 combines with J gene TRBJ1-2; 8 nucleotides match TRBD1. Germline CDR1 MNHNS, CDR2 SASEGT. This CDR3 contains 15 residues. V lost 7 bases, J lost 4 bases, and 11 bases stayed unmatched. CDR3 sequence (DNA): TGTGCCAGCAACGTCAGACAGGGGCGTTCCTATGGCTACACCTTC. This gives the protein CASNVRQGRSYGYTF.

This clonotype was observed a few times. This chain uses TRBV20-1 with TRBJ1-2; no clear D gene. The CDR3 covers 16 residues. CDR1 DFQATT and CDR2 SNEGSKA come from the germline V gene (reference sequence). V was trimmed by 2 bases and J by 8 bases, leaving 24 bases between them. The CDR3 DNA reads TGCAGTGCTAGAAATCCGGAAGATAGGGTAGGAAGGGGCTACACCTTC. Translation gives CSARNPEDRVGRGYTF.

The chain employs TRBV18 and TRBJ1-1; the match to TRBD1 covers 7 bases. Trimming cost V 6 bases and J 3 bases; bases outside gene matches: 7. The germline V gene has CDR1 KGHSH and CDR2 LQKENI. The CDR3 consists of 14 residues. CDR3 region: CASSAGGRDTEAFF. Written as DNA, the CDR3 is TGTGCCAGCTCGGCAGGGGGGCGCGACACTGAAGCTTTCTTT.

J is TRBJ1-1 and V is TRBV18; a weak D match, TRBD1 (5 bases). Germline V gives CDR1 KGHSH, CDR2 LQKENI. The CDR3 runs 17 residues. V lost 1 base and J 1 base, leaving 16 bases between the germline ends. The CDR3 bases are TGTGCCAGCTCACCACGTGAAGGCCCTGGGGGGAACACTGAAGCTTTCTTT. This sequence encodes CASSPREGPGGNTEAFF.

This clonotype occurred a few times. The genes are TRBV7-2 and TRBJ2-1, with 11 positions matching TRBD2. The CDR3 spans 15 residues. J was trimmed by 6 bases and V by 3 bases; bases with no gene match: 4. Germline V gene sequence: CDR1 SGHTA, CDR2 FQGNSA. This CDR3 reads CASSFTSGSSNEQFF. The CDR3 bases are TGTGCCAGCAGCTTTACTAGCGGGAGCTCCAATGAGCAGTTCTTC.

This clonotype was detected a few times. The chain links TRBV6-1 to TRBJ1-5; D remains ambiguous. This CDR3 spans 14 amino acids. V lost 5 bases and J 5 bases, leaving 13 bases between the germline ends. CDR1 MNHNS and CDR2 SASEGT come from the germline V gene. As DNA, the CDR3 is TGTGCCAGCAGTCCTGCGTCTAAAGATCAGCCCCAGCATTTT. It specifies CASSPASKDQPQHF.

The chain is built from TRBV5-4 and TRBJ2-6; D uncertain. V was clipped by 6 bases and J by 4 bases, with 8 bases between them. This CDR3 comprises 13 residues. Germline V gene lookup returns CDR1 SGHNT and CDR2 YYREEE (reference sequence). CDR3 in amino acids: CASNLLGANVLTF. As DNA, the CDR3 is TGTGCCAGCAATCTCTTAGGGGCCAACGTCCTGACTTTC.

Only a few counts were recorded for this clonotype. The chain carries TRBV6-4 and TRBJ1-6; D is unclear. The CDR3 runs to 14 residues. With 4 bases removed from V and 9 bases from J, the gap between germline ends came to 13 bases. Germline CDR1 MRHNA, CDR2 SNTAGT. The CDR3 here is CASSGGIGSSPLHF. CDR3 sequence (DNA): TGTGCCAGCAGTGGAGGAATCGGGAGTTCACCCCTCCACTTT.

The rearrangement links TRBV15 to TRBJ1-6, with TRBD1 as a possible D gene (6 bases). V dropped 5 bases and J dropped 5 bases, with 7 bases sitting between them. The CDR3 totals 13 residues. CDR1 LNHNV and CDR2 YYDKDF come from the germline V gene (reference sequence). The CDR3 nucleotides are TGTGCCACCAGCTCAGGGGATAATTCACCCCTCCACTTT. As protein: CATSSGDNSPLHF.

The V gene is TRBV20-1, the J gene TRBJ2-7; TRBD2 matches at 13 bases. The CDR3 extends over 14 amino acids. Germline-derived CDR1 and CDR2 are DFQATT and SNEGSKA (reference sequence). V dropped 3 bases and J dropped 4; count of bases not matched to a gene: 3. The DNA for the CDR3 is TGCAGTGCTAGTCGGACTAGCGGGAGTTACGAGCAGTACTTC. As protein: CSASRTSGSYEQYF.